In its sample, the clone carrying this TCR beta chain was seen a few times. As yet, its antigen is unknown. The data derive from a study of cytomegalovirus exposure and HLA in healthy donors. Study details: Most donors, approximately 82% of more than 300 genotyped, fell in the Caucasian-associated ancestry cluster. General study points: Presence/absence analyses assumed roughly uniform sequencing depth across donors. With later analysis, a missense DCLRE1C variant became linked to TCR beta V- and J-gene trimming.

Researchers ran the PCR with 60 Vbeta and 13 Jbeta primers. Some clones are missing from TCRdb's copy, which holds only in-frame ones; the method was immunoSEQ multiplex PCR. The sample holds around 100,000 clones, over 65% seen once. Sample: PBMCs. The sequence was collected from a young woman in good health and CMV-seropositive.

DNA for the CDR3: TGTGCCAGCAGTGGGAGGAGTTCACCCCTCCACTTT. It is translated as CASSGRSSPLHF. The rearrangement uses TRBV6-6 and TRBJ1-6; D remains unclear. The CDR3 consists of 12 residues. Per the germline V gene, CDR1 is MNHNY and CDR2 is SVGAGI (reference sequence). Trimming stripped 5 bases from V and 9 bases from J, with 8 bases between.